This TCR beta chain came from a study of regulatory T cells in long-lasting Graves disease. With V trimmed by 1 base and J by 5 bases, 5 bases remained unmatched. The CDR3 has 14 amino acids. Germline V gene data show CDR1 as DFQATT and CDR2 as SNEGSKA (reference sequence). This clonotype occurred a few times. No antigen is known for it. Library construction for TCR beta used iRepertoire HTBI primers and Arm-PCR of CDR3 regions. TCRdb processed the multiplex PCR reads anew with MiXCR; each CDR3 protein has one entry. Of fewer than 400,000 distinct CDR3 sequences in the sample, about 20% were seen once. Study results and caveats: A greater number of public clonotypes (about 3,000) was shared by persistent patients than by new patients (about 880). TRBV28, TRBJ1-2 and TRBJ2-5 emerged as the favored segments in persistent disease.

Described time point: persistent/refractory GD, antithyroid drugs over 5 years with positive TRAb. From PBMCs, RNA was extracted and then used to make the TCR library. Those enrolled as patients came out of an endocrinology department in Xi'an, China. This chain uses TRBV20-1 with TRBJ1-1; 9 nucleotides match TRBD1. The source material was peripheral blood mononuclear cells (PBMCs), sampled when the disease was refractory, from a patient treated with antithyroid drugs. The source of this sequence is a female donor with Graves disease. CDR3 bases: TGCAGTGCTAGAGCTGAGACAGGGGGAACTGAAGCTTTCTTT. Its protein product is CSARAETGGTEAFF.